This T cell receptor (beta chain) was retrieved from a study of shared clonotypes between healthy human individuals. General study findings and limits: Naive CD4 clonotypes overlapped across a few donors at approximately 4.5%.

The naive CD8 subset, CD45RO-negative cells positively selected for CCR7, excluded terminally differentiated effector memory CD45RA+ cells. CDR3 length: 13 amino acids. Per germline, CDR1 MNHNY and CDR2 SVGAGI (reference sequence). V was clipped by 2 bases and J by 5 bases, with 9 bases between them. Regarding this clone: Its antigen is as yet unknown.

The data were produced by immunoSEQ multiplex PCR, yet TCRdb's version contains in-frame clones alone and is incomplete. Of roughly 1,800,000 clones in the sample, approximately 94% are singletons; the top ten hold around 1.2%. The clonotype originates from a man in his late teens or twenties in good health. The sample comprised naive CD8+ T cells sorted from blood. The chain carries TRBV6-6 and TRBJ1-1; possible D gene TRBD1, 6 bases. Here the CDR3 reads CASSYGGPTEAFF. The CDR3 DNA sequence: TGTGCCAGCAGTTACGGGGGGCCAACTGAAGCTTTCTTT.